This is a list of T cell receptor beta chains from one sample in a study of Ad26.COV2.S vaccination and SARS-CoV-2 variants. The protocol was immunoSEQ multiplex PCR, while the TCRdb copy is restricted to in-frame clones and leaves out a portion. The sample lists some 270,000 clones, around 90% seen once, with 2.9% in the top ten. This sample comprised peripheral blood, obtained in a trial of Ad26.COV2.S vaccine versus placebo. Receptors were obtained from a person between 18 and 65 years old who received the Ad26.COV2.S COVID-19 vaccine or a placebo. The CDR3 runs from the conserved cysteine through the conserved F or W. Fields, in order: V gene, D gene, J gene, clone size, CDR3 protein, CDR3 DNA. The D gene is left open where the match is weak. Some rows mark clone size as missing; the rest say once, few, many or name a class of expanded clone.

>TRBV7-8|NA|TRBJ2-2|NA
CASSRVRGRDDTGELFF
TGTGCCAGCAGCCGAGTTCGGGGCAGGGATGACACCGGGGAGCTGTTTTTT
>TRBV6-4|NA|TRBJ1-2|NA
CASSDSLGGYTF
TGTGCCAGCAGTGACTCGCTTGGGGGCTACACCTTC
>TRBV5-1|NA|TRBJ2-1|NA
CASSLAYNEQFF
TGCGCCAGCAGCTTGGCCTACAATGAGCAGTTCTTC
>TRBV6-2/TRBV6-3|NA|TRBJ2-1|NA
CASSSNPTFTYNEQFF
TGTGCCAGCAGTTCGAACCCTACTTTCACCTACAATGAGCAGTTCTTC
>TRBV27|NA|TRBJ2-6|NA
CASSFLVGDWANVLTF
TGTGCCAGCAGTTTCCTCGTGGGGGACTGGGCCAACGTCCTGACTTTC
>TRBV6-6|TRBD1|TRBJ1-6|NA
CASSKNGQVYNSPLHF
TGTGCCAGCAGTAAAAACGGACAGGTCTATAATTCACCCCTCCACTTT
>TRBV19|NA|TRBJ1-1|NA
CASSIRIAMNEAFF
TGTGCCAGTAGTATCCGGATCGCGATGAACGAAGCTTTCTTT
>TRBV6-5|TRBD1|TRBJ1-1|NA
CATTTGGNTEAFF
TGTGCCACCACAACAGGGGGGAACACTGAAGCTTTCTTT
>TRBV12-3/TRBV12-4|NA|TRBJ1-6|NA
CASKTLGNSPLHF
TGTGCAAGCAAGACGTTAGGGAATTCACCCCTCCACTTT
>TRBV15|NA|TRBJ2-1|NA
CATSRGVAPNEQFF
TGTGCCACCAGCCGAGGGGTAGCCCCCAATGAGCAGTTCTTC
>TRBV25-1|NA|TRBJ1-1|NA
CASSAFKRGHAEAFF
TGTGCCAGCAGTGCATTCAAACGGGGGCATGCTGAAGCTTTCTTT
>TRBV4-1|NA|TRBJ2-2|once
CASSQDEGQYTGELFF
TGCGCCAGCAGCCAAGATGAAGGACAGTACACCGGGGAGCTGTTTTTT
>TRBV27|NA|TRBJ2-7|NA
CASSPRKESYEQYF
TGTGCCAGCAGTCCCCGGAAAGAATCCTACGAGCAGTACTTC
>TRBV4-1|NA|TRBJ1-2|NA
CASSQALRGGEVYGYTF
TGCGCCAGCAGCCAGGCCCTGAGGGGGGGAGAGGTCTATGGCTACACCTTC
>TRBV7-2|TRBD1|TRBJ1-6|NA
CASSPGTGHNSPLHF
TGTGCCAGCAGCCCCGGGACAGGTCATAATTCACCCCTCCACTTT
>TRBV6-6|NA|TRBJ1-1|NA
CASRPTPGHEAFF
TGTGCCAGCAGGCCTACTCCGGGACATGAAGCTTTCTTT
>TRBV5-5|NA|TRBJ2-3|NA
CASSGRRGTDTQYF
TGTGCCAGCAGCGGACGCCGAGGGACAGATACGCAGTATTTT
>TRBV5-6|TRBD1|TRBJ1-1|NA
CASSLTGVTEAFF
TGTGCCAGCAGCCTAACAGGGGTCACTGAAGCTTTCTTT
>TRBV5-6|NA|TRBJ1-2|NA
CASSTGGYGYTF
TGTGCCAGCAGCACCGGTGGCTATGGCTACACCTTC
>TRBV27|NA|TRBJ1-5|NA
CASIARGRGSNQPQHF
TGTGCCAGCATCGCCCGGGGCCGAGGTAGCAATCAGCCCCAGCATTTT
>TRBV14|NA|TRBJ1-4|once
CASSQDRLFVFF
TGTGCCAGCAGCCAAGATAGGTTGTTTGTGTTTTTT
>TRBV7-6|NA|TRBJ1-2|NA
CASSSGRSYGYTF
TGTGCCAGCAGCTCAGGACGGTCCTATGGCTACACCTTC
>TRBV5-4|TRBD1|TRBJ2-7|NA
CASSLGQGTPYEQYF
TGTGCCAGCAGCCTAGGACAGGGTACCCCCTACGAGCAGTACTTC
>TRBV28|TRBD1|TRBJ2-1|NA
CASNDDMGQGAKNPFF
TGTGCCAGCAATGACGATATGGGACAGGGGGCGAAGAATCCGTTCTTC
>TRBV24-1|TRBD2|TRBJ2-3|once
CATSDLGREATDTQYF
TGTGCCACCAGTGATTTAGGGCGGGAGGCGACAGATACGCAGTATTTT
>TRBV7-8|TRBD1|TRBJ1-1|NA
CASSTRTGAIGTEAFF
TGTGCCAGCAGCACGAGGACAGGGGCTATAGGCACTGAAGCTTTCTTT
>TRBV9|TRBD1|TRBJ1-2|NA
CASSVGAGGIYGYTF
TGTGCCAGCAGCGTAGGGGCAGGGGGTATCTATGGCTACACCTTC
>TRBV19|TRBD1|TRBJ2-5|NA
CASSIRTGGETQYF
TGTGCCAGTAGTATAAGGACAGGGGGAGAGACCCAGTACTTC
>TRBV19|TRBD1|TRBJ1-5|NA
CASSPQGQSFNQPQHF
TGTGCCAGTAGTCCTCAGGGACAGTCCTTTAATCAGCCCCAGCATTTT
>TRBV12-5|NA|TRBJ1-5|NA
CASGFVNQPQHF
TGTGCTAGTGGTTTCGTAAATCAGCCCCAGCATTTT
>TRBV6-5|NA|TRBJ1-1|few
CASSTLGPPPEAFF
TGTGCCAGCAGTACTTTAGGACCGCCACCCGAAGCTTTCTTT
>TRBV12-3/TRBV12-4|TRBD1|TRBJ2-1|NA
CASSDRDRAEQFF
TGTGCCAGCAGTGACCGGGACAGGGCTGAGCAGTTCTTC
>TRBV6-5|NA|TRBJ2-3|NA
CASSYSRKRTTDTQYF
TGTGCCAGCAGTTACTCGCGCAAGCGGACCACAGATACGCAGTATTTT
>TRBV9|TRBD1|TRBJ2-2|NA
CASSADRGGNTGELFF
TGTGCCAGCAGCGCCGACAGGGGCGGGAACACCGGGGAGCTGTTTTTT
>TRBV27|TRBD2|TRBJ2-1|NA
CASSWTSQSSYNEQFF
TGTGCCAGCAGTTGGACTAGTCAGAGCTCCTACAATGAGCAGTTCTTC
>TRBV2|TRBD2|TRBJ2-1|few
CASSDSGTSGTGVFF
TGTGCCAGCAGTGATTCCGGGACTAGCGGGACAGGAGTGTTCTTC
>TRBV19|NA|TRBJ1-1|NA
CASTSSWAGSLNTEAFF
TGTGCCAGTACATCCTCCTGGGCCGGCAGTTTGAACACTGAAGCTTTCTTT
>TRBV5-1|TRBD1|TRBJ2-7|NA
CASSLTGQGNEQYF
TGCGCCAGCAGCTTGACGGGACAGGGAAACGAGCAGTACTTC
>TRBV11-2|NA|TRBJ1-2|NA
CASSSNRGSNYGYTF
TGTGCCAGCAGCTCAAACCGAGGATCTAACTATGGCTACACCTTC
>TRBV4-2|TRBD1|TRBJ1-1|few
CASSRLDSGTGTTEAFF
TGTGCCAGCAGCCGGCTGGACTCCGGGACAGGGACCACTGAAGCTTTCTTT
>TRBV4-3|NA|TRBJ1-4|NA
CASSQDRGSPNEKLFF
TGCGCCAGCAGCCAAGATCGGGGCAGCCCAAATGAAAAACTGTTTTTT
>TRBV7-2|NA|TRBJ2-5|NA
CASSLGPAVGETQYF
TGTGCCAGCAGCTTAGGGCCGGCCGTGGGAGAGACCCAGTACTTC
>TRBV13|NA|TRBJ2-1|NA
CASSLQGSYNEQFF
TGTGCCAGCAGCTTACAGGGATCCTACAATGAGCAGTTCTTC
>TRBV10-3|NA|TRBJ1-1|few
CAIRGEQGRNTEAFF
TGTGCGATTAGGGGCGAGCAAGGGAGGAACACTGAAGCTTTCTTT
>TRBV6-2/TRBV6-3|TRBD2|TRBJ2-2|NA
CASSLGGENGELFF
TGTGCCAGCAGCCTGGGGGGGGAGAACGGGGAGCTGTTTTTT
>TRBV7-2|TRBD2|TRBJ2-7|NA
CASSLLAGAFSYEQYF
TGTGCCAGCAGCCTACTAGCGGGGGCCTTCTCCTACGAGCAGTACTTC
>TRBV6-4|NA|TRBJ1-6|many
CASAPDSNSPLHF
TGTGCCAGCGCCCCAGATTCTAATTCACCCCTCCACTTT
>TRBV11-2|NA|TRBJ1-1|NA
CASSLGAVNTEAFF
TGTGCCAGCAGCTTAGGGGCGGTGAACACTGAAGCTTTCTTT
>TRBV4-3|NA|TRBJ1-5|NA
CASSQGPGFVQPQHF
TGCGCCAGCAGCCAAGGCCCGGGGTTCGTTCAGCCCCAGCATTTT
>TRBV30|TRBD2|TRBJ2-2|NA
CAWRRPGGDTGELFF
TGTGCCTGGAGAAGGCCGGGAGGGGACACCGGGGAGCTGTTTTTT